A selection of T cell receptor beta chains follows, all from one sample in a study of a mutant IDH1 vaccine in newly diagnosed glioma. The assay was immunoSEQ multiplex PCR, and TCRdb's table has in-frame clones only and misses some. The table records more than 50,000 clones, 86% of them present only once. This sample comprised PBMCs, obtained from a glioma patient treated with radiotherapy, temozolomide or both. Every receptor here comes from a young man with glioma. Each CDR3 is given with its conserved first and last residue. A D gene is named only where the DNA matches it firmly. Only some rows state a clone size, as once, few, many or a class for expanded clones.

TRBJ1-6 | NA | NA | 12 | TRBV7-9 | TGTGCCAGCAGCGCGACGAATTCACCCCTCCACTTT | CASSATNSPLHF
TRBJ2-3 | TRBD2 | NA | 16 | TRBV4-1 | TGCGCCAGCAGCCACGGGGCGGGGAGGGGCACAGATACGCAGTATTTT | CASSHGAGRGTDTQYF
TRBJ1-6 | NA | NA | 15 | TRBV11-2 | TGTGCCAGCAGCTTAGATATGCAGGGTAATTCACCCCTCCACTTT | CASSLDMQGNSPLHF
TRBJ1-6 | NA | once | 18 | TRBV4-1 | TGCGCCAGCAGCCGCCGTCTAATCAGGGGATCAGATAATTCACCCCTCCACTTT | CASSRRLIRGSDNSPLHF
TRBJ2-5 | NA | NA | 15 | TRBV2 | TGTGCCAGCAGTGAAAGTTCGGGGTTAAGGGAGACCCAGTACTTC | CASSESSGLRETQYF
TRBJ1-2 | NA | NA | 13 | TRBV9 | TGTGCCAGCAGCGCACCCAGGGGTAATGGCTACACCTTC | CASSAPRGNGYTF
TRBJ1-2 | NA | once | 15 | TRBV6-5 | TGTGCCAGCAGTTACTCTACAGGGAAGGCATATGGCTACACCTTC | CASSYSTGKAYGYTF
TRBJ2-3 | TRBD2 | once | 15 | TRBV28 | TGTGCCAGCAGTGGAGCGGGGGATTTCACAGATACGCAGTATTTT | CASSGAGDFTDTQYF
TRBJ2-5 | NA | once | 17 | TRBV15 | TGTGCCACCAGCAGAGATGGTGCAGAAGAACCCCAAGAGACCCAGTACTTC | CATSRDGAEEPQETQYF
TRBJ2-3 | NA | NA | 11 | TRBV11-2 | TGTGCCAGCAGCCCCACAGATACGCAGTATTTT | CASSPTDTQYF
TRBJ2-2 | NA | few | 18 | TRBV4-1 | TGCGCCAGCAGCCAAGATAGTCCTCGGAGAACGAACACCGGGGAGCTGTTTTTT | CASSQDSPRRTNTGELFF
TRBJ2-2 | NA | few | 15 | TRBV10-1 | TGCGCCAGCAGTTATCACAGCTCTAACACCGGGGAGCTGTTTTTT | CASSYHSSNTGELFF
TRBJ1-4 | NA | NA | 13 | TRBV28 | TGTGCCAGCTCGTGGGTAATGGGTGAAAAACTGTTTTTT | CASSWVMGEKLFF
TRBJ2-5 | NA | NA | 14 | TRBV10-1 | TGCGCCAGCAGTGAGTTGCGCTACGGAGGGACCCAGTACTTC | CASSELRYGGTQYF
TRBJ1-1 | TRBD1 | NA | 14 | TRBV19 | TGTGCCAGTAGCCAGGACAGGGTGAATGCTGAAGCTTTCTTT | CASSQDRVNAEAFF
TRBJ2-5 | TRBD1 | NA | 16 | TRBV7-2 | TGTGCCAGCAGCAGAACCGGGACAGCCATAGGAGAGACCCAGTACTTC | CASSRTGTAIGETQYF
TRBJ2-7 | TRBD1 | NA | 14 | TRBV6-6 | TGTGCCAGCAGACAAACAGGGGCGGCCTACGAGCAGTACTTC | CASRQTGAAYEQYF
TRBJ1-3 | NA | NA | 13 | TRBV21-1 | TGTGCCAGCAGCGGTGACAGGGTAGGCACCATATATTTT | CASSGDRVGTIYF
TRBJ2-7 | NA | NA | 15 | TRBV27 | TGTGCCAGCAGTTTATCCAGAGGGGCAACCTACGAGCAGTACTTC | CASSLSRGATYEQYF
TRBJ2-2 | TRBD1 | NA | 16 | TRBV28 | TGTGCCAGCAGTTCCGACAGGGTACGGGACACCGGGGAGCTGTTTTTT | CASSSDRVRDTGELFF
TRBJ1-4 | NA | NA | 16 | TRBV5-6 | TGTGCCAGCAGCTTGGCCATGGATGACGACAATGAAAAACTGTTTTTT | CASSLAMDDDNEKLFF
TRBJ2-5 | TRBD1 | NA | 15 | TRBV5-5 | TGTGCCAGCAGCTTAGGACAGGGGGATGGAGAGACCCAGTACTTC | CASSLGQGDGETQYF
TRBJ2-7 | NA | once | 14 | TRBV6-5 | TGTGCCACCTTCGGGTCCGAAGGATCCTACGAGCAGTACTTC | CATFGSEGSYEQYF
TRBJ1-2 | NA | NA | 15 | TRBV6-6 | TGTGCCAGCAGTTACCGTTCTGGGACGGCGAGTGGCTACACCTTC | CASSYRSGTASGYTF
TRBJ1-1 | NA | NA | 15 | TRBV2 | TGTGCCAGCAGTGAGAGGGGGAGCATAGACACTGAAGCTTTCTTT | CASSERGSIDTEAFF